The source of this T cell receptor beta chain is a study of T cell clonality in common variable immunodeficiency. Study conclusions and caveats: Common variable immunodeficiency TCR beta sequences reportedly had fewer deletions and N-nucleotide insertions.

The germline CDR1 and CDR2 sequences are LNHDA and SQIVND (reference sequence). The trim removed 5 bases at V and 3 bases at J, leaving 6 bases unmatched. The CDR3 totals 15 residues. Profiled with immunoSEQ multiplex PCR; TCRdb holds only in-frame clones, not every one. The profile covers 26,000 or so clones, none occurring a single time. This clone has more than one count but fewer than ten. Its antigen is unidentified. The CDR3 end lies 3 residues beyond the end of the read and is filled in from the germline J gene. Most patients and controls had Caucasian heritage. No CVID subject was ill or on immunomodulatory drugs when sampled.

This clonotype originated in a human donor with common variable immunodeficiency. Sequencing was carried out using peripheral blood mononuclear cells. V and J are TRBV19 and TRBJ2-2; TRBD1 aligns across 7 bases. CDR3 region: CASSGIQGDTGELFF. The CDR3 bases that were read are TGTGCCAGTAGTGGGATTCAGGGGGACACCGGGGAG.